This entry describes one T cell receptor (beta chain). Its antigen is not identified. The sample originates from a study of OX40 agonist ivuxolimab in advanced cancers. On the study more broadly: Patients received the agonistic anti-OX40 (CD134) antibody ivuxolimab. Therapy given before enrollment (anti-PD-1, anti-PD-L1 or anti-CTLA-4) was allowed, and 40% had some. Broader study findings: Among the lowest peripheral clonal expansion occurred in 0.1-3.0 mg/kg partial responders. Dosing at 0.1 to 3.0 mg/kg was accompanied by clonal expansion of CD4+ and CD8+ blood T cells by week 6.

Clones were sequenced by immunoSEQ multiplex PCR, and TCRdb holds only the in-frame ones, with some missing. The sample comprises roughly 49,000 clones, approximately 91% of which are singletons, and about 3.7% rests with the top ten. Germline V lookup: CDR1 SGHRS, CDR2 YFSETQ. The CDR3 sequence is 14 residues long. Trimming left V 5 bases short and J 4 bases short, with 14 bases between. The clonotype comes from an adult with an advanced solid tumor such as melanoma, head and neck, liver or kidney cancer. Source: CD4+ or CD8+ T cells sorted from blood, taken in a trial of the OX40 agonist ivuxolimab. This chain uses TRBV5-1 with TRBJ2-3, with D possibly matching TRBD1 (6 bases). The CDR3 protein is CASSQGLRADTQYF. The CDR3 coding sequence is TGCGCCAGCAGTCAGGGGTTGAGGGCAGATACGCAGTATTTT.